This T cell receptor beta chain appears in the sequencing data of a study of blood T cell repertoires in COVID-19. On the study more broadly: Sources were T cells, B-cell-depleted T cells, or PBMCs; the material itself was cDNA or gDNA.

In the original processing: The assay estimated nucleated cells by amplifying reference gene primers. Profiled with immunoSEQ multiplex PCR; TCRdb holds only in-frame clones, not every one. V and J calls and clone size follow that table, whereas D and trimming were derived from the DNA. Among roughly 280,000 clones listed, 75% to 90% were seen once. This CDR3 has 13 amino acids. Germline lookup yields CDR1 LNHDA and CDR2 SQIVND (reference sequence). Trimming took 3 bases from V and 9 from J, leaving 12 bases between them. The chain is built from TRBV19 and TRBJ2-1, with TRBD1 as a possible D gene (5 bases). This clonotype was obtained from a man between 25 and 39 years old with active or convalescent COVID-19. The sample taken for sequencing was peripheral blood. The CDR3 nucleotides are TGTGCCAGTAGTATTATCGGACAACGTGAGCAGTTCTTC. Translated: CASSIIGQREQFF.